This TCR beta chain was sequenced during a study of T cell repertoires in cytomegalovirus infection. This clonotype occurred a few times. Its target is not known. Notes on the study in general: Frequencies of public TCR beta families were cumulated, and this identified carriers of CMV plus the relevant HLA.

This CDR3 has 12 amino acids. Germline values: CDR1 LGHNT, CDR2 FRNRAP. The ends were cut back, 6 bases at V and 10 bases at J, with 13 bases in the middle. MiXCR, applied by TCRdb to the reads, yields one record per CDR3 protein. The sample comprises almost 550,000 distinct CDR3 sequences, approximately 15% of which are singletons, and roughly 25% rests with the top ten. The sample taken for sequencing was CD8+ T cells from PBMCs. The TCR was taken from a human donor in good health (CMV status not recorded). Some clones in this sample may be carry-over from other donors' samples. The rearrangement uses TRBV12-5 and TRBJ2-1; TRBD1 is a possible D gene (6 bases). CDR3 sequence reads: CASGGARPEQFF. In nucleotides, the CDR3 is TGTGCTAGTGGGGGGGCCAGACCCGAGCAGTTCTTC.